Here is one TCR beta chain with its context. The sample comes from a study of blood T cell repertoires in COVID-19. Germline V CDR1 and CDR2: MGHRA, YSYEKL. V gave up 0 bases and J gave up 7 bases, with 19 bases separating them. This CDR3 is 16 amino acids long. The data were produced by immunoSEQ multiplex PCR, yet TCRdb's version contains in-frame clones alone and is incomplete. The repertoire has 130,000 to 150,000 clones, around 87% of them found once; the top ten carry over 4%. The sample was PBMCs or T cells enriched from blood (not recorded which). The sequence was collected from a woman aged 40 to 50 who had been exposed to COVID-19. The genes are TRBV4-1 and TRBJ2-7, with D maybe TRBD2 (7 bases). CDR3 DNA sequence: TGCGCCAGCAGCCAAGAGTGGGGGGGGCCCTTGGGAGAGCAGTACTTC. Translated, it gives CASSQEWGGPLGEQYF.